The TCR beta chain described here comes from a study of blood T cell repertoires in COVID-19. As for the study in general: The cDNA or gDNA used as material had been derived from T cells, B-cell-depleted T cells, or PBMCs.

Methods used by the authors: Scientists estimated how many nucleated cells there were by amplifying reference gene primers. Profiled with immunoSEQ multiplex PCR; TCRdb holds only in-frame clones, not every one. V and J calls plus clone size are reproduced from that table; the DNA served to infer D and trimming. Of 250,000 to 350,000 clones detected, roughly 87% appear once; the ten largest clones hold about 2.2%. The sequencing input was peripheral blood. The clonotype originates from a woman aged 50 to 60 who had recovered from COVID-19.

The CDR3 reads CASSQSSQQGRLNTEAFF. The CDR3 region has the DNA TGTGCCAGCAGCCAAAGTTCCCAACAGGGGCGCCTCAACACTGAAGCTTTCTTT. The chain is built from TRBV7-8 and TRBJ1-1, with 7 bases aligning to TRBD1. CDR3 size: 18 residues. Germline values: CDR1 SGHVS, CDR2 FQNEAQ. Trimming took 5 bases from V and 2 from J; bases not matched to a gene: 17.